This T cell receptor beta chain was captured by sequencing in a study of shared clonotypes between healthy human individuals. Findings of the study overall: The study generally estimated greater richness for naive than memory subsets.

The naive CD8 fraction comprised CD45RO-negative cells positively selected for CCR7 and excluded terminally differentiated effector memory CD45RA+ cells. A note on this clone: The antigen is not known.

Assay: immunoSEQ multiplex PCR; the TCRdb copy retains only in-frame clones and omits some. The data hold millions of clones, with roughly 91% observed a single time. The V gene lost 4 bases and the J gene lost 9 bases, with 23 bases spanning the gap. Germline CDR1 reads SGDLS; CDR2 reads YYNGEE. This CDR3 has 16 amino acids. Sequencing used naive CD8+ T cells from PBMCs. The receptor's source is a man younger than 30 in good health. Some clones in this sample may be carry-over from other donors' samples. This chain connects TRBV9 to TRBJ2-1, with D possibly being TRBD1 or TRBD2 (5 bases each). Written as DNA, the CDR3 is TGTGCCAGCAGCCCGAAGTGGACTCACGGGGCGGGTGAGCAGTTCTTC. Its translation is CASSPKWTHGAGEQFF.